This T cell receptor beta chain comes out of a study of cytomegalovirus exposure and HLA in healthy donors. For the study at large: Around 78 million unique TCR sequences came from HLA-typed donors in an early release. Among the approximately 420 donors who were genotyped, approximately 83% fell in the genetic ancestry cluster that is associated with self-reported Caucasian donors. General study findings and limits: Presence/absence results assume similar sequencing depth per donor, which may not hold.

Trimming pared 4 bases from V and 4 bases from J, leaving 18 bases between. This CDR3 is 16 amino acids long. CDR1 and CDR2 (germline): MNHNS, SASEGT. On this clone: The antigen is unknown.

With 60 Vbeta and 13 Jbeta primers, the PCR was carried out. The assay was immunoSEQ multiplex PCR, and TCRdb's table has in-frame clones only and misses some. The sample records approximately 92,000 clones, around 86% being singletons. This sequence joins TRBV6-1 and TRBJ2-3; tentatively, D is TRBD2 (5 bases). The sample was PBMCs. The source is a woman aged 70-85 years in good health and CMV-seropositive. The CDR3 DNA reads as TGTGCCAGCAGTGCAGCATTTAGCGTAGCACCAGATACGCAGTATTTT. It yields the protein CASSAAFSVAPDTQYF.